This paragraph covers one T cell receptor (beta chain) sequence. CDR3 length: 13 residues. Germline V gene lookup returns CDR1 MNHEY and CDR2 SVGAGI. Deletions cut 10 bases from V and 5 bases from J, with 15 bases between. This record comes from a study of blood T cell repertoires in COVID-19. Assay used: immunoSEQ multiplex PCR; TCRdb lists only in-frame clones, some missing. In the table there are 65,000 to 75,000 clones, around 74% of which are singletons. The chain employs TRBV6-5 and TRBJ2-1; the D is unclear. The receptor was isolated from a man aged 65 to 79 with acute or convalescent COVID-19. The sample consisted of peripheral blood. The CDR3 DNA sequence: TGTGCCATCGCGAGGAGCCCTAACAATGAGCAGTTCTTC. Protein product: CAIARSPNNEQFF.